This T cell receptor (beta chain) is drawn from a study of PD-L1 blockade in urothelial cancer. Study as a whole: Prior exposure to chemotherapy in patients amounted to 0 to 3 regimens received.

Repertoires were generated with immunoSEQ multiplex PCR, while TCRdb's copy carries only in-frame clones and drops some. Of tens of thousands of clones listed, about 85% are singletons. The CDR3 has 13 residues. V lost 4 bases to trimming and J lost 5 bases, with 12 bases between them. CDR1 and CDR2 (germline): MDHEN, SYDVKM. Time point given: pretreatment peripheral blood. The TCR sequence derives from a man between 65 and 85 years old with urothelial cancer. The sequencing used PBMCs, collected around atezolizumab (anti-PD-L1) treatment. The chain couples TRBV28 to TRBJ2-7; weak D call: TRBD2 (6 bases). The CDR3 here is CASSSGWRDEQYF. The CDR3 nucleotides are TGTGCCAGCAGTTCCGGGTGGAGGGACGAGCAGTACTTC.